These T cell receptor beta chains were read from a single sample in a study of human T cells and chemical hapten exposure. TCRdb independently ran MiXCR on the RACE reads; one entry per CDR3 protein. The sample consists of some 62,000 distinct CDR3 sequences, 8% to 13% of them appearing once. The sample in question was whole blood, obtained in connection with sensitization to the hapten diphenylcyclopropenone (DPC). The receptors come from a woman between 25 and 40 years old with alopecia areata. Some clones in this sample may be carry-over from other donors' samples. Both conserved end residues are part of each CDR3. Fields, in order: D gene, J gene, V gene, clone size, CDR3 DNA, CDR3 protein. The D gene is left open where the match is weak. Clone size, where shown, is once, few, many, or a class for clones that have expanded.

NA TRBJ1-1 TRBV20-1 many TGCAGTGCTCCCACCAATTCTTTCGGGAGGATGAACACTGAAGCTTTCTTT CSAPTNSFGRMNTEAFF
NA TRBJ1-3 TRBV5-1 NA TGCGCCAGCAGCTTAGGGGGGCATAATGGAAACACCATATATTTT CASSLGGHNGNTIYF
TRBD1 TRBJ1-4 TRBV20-1 many TGCAGTGCTAGTTACGGGACAGTTAATGAAAAACTGTTTTTT CSASYGTVNEKLFF
TRBD1 TRBJ1-4 TRBV29-1 many TGCAGCGTTAAGAAATCCGGGACAGGGAATGAAAAACTGTTTTTT CSVKKSGTGNEKLFF
TRBD2 TRBJ2-1 TRBV5-1 few TGCGCCAGCAGCTTGGGACTAGCGGGCTACAATGAGCAGTTCTTC CASSLGLAGYNEQFF
TRBD1 TRBJ2-6 TRBV12-3/TRBV12-4 few TGTGCCAGCAGTGGGACAGGTACTGGGGCCAACGTCCTGACTTTC CASSGTGTGANVLTF
TRBD1 TRBJ1-1 TRBV18 NA TGTGCCAGCTCACCAAACAGGGGGCCGGGGAACACTGAAGCTTTCTTT CASSPNRGPGNTEAFF
TRBD1 TRBJ2-2 TRBV12-3/TRBV12-4 few TGTGCCAGCAGTAGCGGGACAGGGGGCTCCGGGGAGCTGTTTTTT CASSSGTGGSGELFF
TRBD2 TRBJ2-1 TRBV4-3 NA TGCGCCAGCAGCCGGAGACTAGCGGGGGGAACCCGTGGGGATGAGCAGTTCTTC CASSRRLAGGTRGDEQFF
NA TRBJ2-4 TRBV11-2 NA TGTGCCCCCCTTAGCCTAAAGCTTGGGGACATTCAGTACTTC CAPLSLKLGDIQYF
NA TRBJ2-7 TRBV18 NA TGTGCCAGCTCACCACTCGGACCGGGCCGGGGGCTCTACGAGCAGTACTTC CASSPLGPGRGLYEQYF
NA TRBJ1-1 TRBV19 NA TGTGCCAGTAGTATTTATACGGCGAACACTGAAGCTTTCTTT CASSIYTANTEAFF
NA TRBJ2-1 TRBV5-1 few TGCGCCAGCAGCCCGAACCTAGACAATGAGCAGTTCTTC CASSPNLDNEQFF
NA TRBJ1-1 TRBV11-2 many TGTGCCAGCAGCCTAACCCGGTCCGCTGAAGCTTTCTTT CASSLTRSAEAFF
NA TRBJ2-7 TRBV6-2/TRBV6-3 NA TGTGCCAGCAGCCCTCCTGGTGCGGACAGAATTTACGAGCAGTACTTC CASSPPGADRIYEQYF
NA TRBJ1-1 TRBV11-3 many TGTGCCAGCAGCTTAGCATTGGGGATTGAAGCTTTCTTT CASSLALGIEAFF
NA TRBJ1-2 TRBV12-3/TRBV12-4 few TGTGCCAGCAGTCTCGCGGGACCGAGCTATGGCTACACCTTC CASSLAGPSYGYTF
NA TRBJ1-2 TRBV20-1 many TGCAGTGCTAGAGGGACAGCTATTAACTATGGCTACACCTTC CSARGTAINYGYTF
NA TRBJ2-1 TRBV29-1 NA TGCAGCGTTGGGGAAAGGGACGGGCAGTTCTTC CSVGERDGQFF
NA TRBJ2-3 TRBV10-3 NA TGTGCCATCATGGGAGGTAGCACAGATACGCAGTATTTT CAIMGGSTDTQYF
NA TRBJ1-4 TRBV29-1 many TGCAGCGTTGAAGGAGGAACTAATGAAAAACTGTTTTTT CSVEGGTNEKLFF
NA TRBJ2-3 TRBV28 many TGTGCCAGCAGTAGCCGGGGCCTGCCAGATACGCAGTATTTT CASSSRGLPDTQYF
NA TRBJ2-3 TRBV7-2 few TGTGCCAGCAGCTCAGCGGCACCCGATACGCAGTATTTT CASSSAAPDTQYF
TRBD2 TRBJ2-1 TRBV5-1 few TGCGCCAGCAGCCCCTCCGACTACGGGGGGGGAAATGAGCAGTTCTTC CASSPSDYGGGNEQFF
TRBD2 TRBJ2-5 TRBV29-1 many TGCAGCGTTGCCTCGATAGCGGGAGAAGGGGAGACCCAGTACTTC CSVASIAGEGETQYF
NA TRBJ1-4 TRBV12-3/TRBV12-4 NA TGTGCCAGCAGTTTAACCCAGGCTAATGAAAAACTGTTTTTT CASSLTQANEKLFF
NA TRBJ2-7 TRBV7-2 many TGTGCCAGCAGCTTAGCCGGGACCCGGTCCTATGAGCAGTACTTC CASSLAGTRSYEQYF
NA TRBJ2-5 TRBV29-1 NA TGCAGCGTTGATCGCATGTACCAAGAGACCCAGTACTTC CSVDRMYQETQYF
TRBD1 TRBJ2-5 TRBV18 many TGTGCCAGCTCACCAATAGGACAGGGTCAAGAGACCCAGTACTTC CASSPIGQGQETQYF
TRBD2 TRBJ2-5 TRBV20-1 few TGCAGTGTTCCCGCCCGACTAGCGGTACCTGGAACCCAGTACTTC CSVPARLAVPGTQYF
NA TRBJ1-2 TRBV2 NA TGTGCCAGCAGGATAACCTATGGCTACACCTTC CASRITYGYTF
NA TRBJ2-3 TRBV7-9 few TGTGCCAGCAGCTTATCGCTCGATGTTACAGACACGCAGTATTTT CASSLSLDVTDTQYF
TRBD2 TRBJ2-1 TRBV29-1 NA TGCAGCGTTGTAGGTGGACTAGCGGTCTACAATGAGCAGTTCTTC CSVVGGLAVYNEQFF
NA TRBJ1-3 TRBV18 many TGTGCCAGCTCACCACAGGAGGGGAGTGTGGCCCCTGGAAACACCATATATTTT CASSPQEGSVAPGNTIYF
NA TRBJ2-5 TRBV29-1 few TGCAGCGTTGAAACGGCAGAAGAGACCCAGTACTTC CSVETAEETQYF
TRBD2 TRBJ2-5 TRBV4-1 few TGCGCCAGCAGCCAAGAGGCTAGCGGGGGCCAAGAGACCCAGTACTTC CASSQEASGGQETQYF
NA TRBJ1-2 TRBV20-1 NA TGCAGTGCTCGAGTGACGGACCGATATGGCTACACCTTC CSARVTDRYGYTF
NA TRBJ2-2 TRBV15 few TGTGCCACCAGCAGAGTGATGGGGGAGCTGTTTTTT CATSRVMGELFF
NA TRBJ2-5 TRBV5-1 NA TGCGCCAGCAGCTTGGGTACAGCTCAAGAGACCCAGTACTTC CASSLGTAQETQYF
NA TRBJ2-2 TRBV20-1 NA TGCAGTGCTAGCGGGCTACCCGACACCGGGGAGCTGTTTTTT CSASGLPDTGELFF
NA TRBJ2-5 TRBV20-1 many TGCAGTGCTAGGGTCGAGACCCAGTACTTC CSARVETQYF
TRBD1 TRBJ2-5 TRBV11-1 NA TGTGCCAGCAGCCAGGACAGGTACCAAGAGACCCAGTACTTC CASSQDRYQETQYF
NA TRBJ1-5 TRBV7-2 many TGTGCCAGCAGCTTAGTGGCAGACCAGCCCCAGCATTTT CASSLVADQPQHF
TRBD1 TRBJ1-5 TRBV9 many TGTGCCAGCAGCAGACAGGGTGGGGAGTATCAGCCCCAGCATTTT CASSRQGGEYQPQHF
TRBD2 TRBJ2-1 TRBV11-2 NA TGTGCCAGCAACACCCGGACTAGCGGGAGGGATGAGCAGTTCTTC CASNTRTSGRDEQFF
NA TRBJ2-7 TRBV7-9 NA TGTGCCAGCAGCTTAGGAGTCGACACCTACGAGCAGTACTTC CASSLGVDTYEQYF
NA TRBJ1-3 TRBV19 NA TGTGCCAGTAGTCAGCCGCGGACGGGGACGACTGGAAACACCATATATTTT CASSQPRTGTTGNTIYF
TRBD1 TRBJ1-2 TRBV6-2/TRBV6-3 NA TGTGCCAGCAGATTCTCCGGGACAGCGGAGGCGTATGGCTACACCTTC CASRFSGTAEAYGYTF
TRBD1 TRBJ2-4 TRBV20-1 few TGCAGTGCCGGAGAGGGGGCGAAGGACATTCAGTACTTC CSAGEGAKDIQYF
NA TRBJ2-3 TRBV28 NA TGTGCCAGCAGCCCTGGGGCGGGTACGCAGTATTTT CASSPGAGTQYF
NA TRBJ2-5 TRBV3-1 many TGTGCCAGCAATTGGCAGGGGCAAGAGACCCAGTACTTC CASNWQGQETQYF
NA TRBJ1-1 TRBV28 many TGTGCCAGCAGCCGGGGAGGGATGAACACTGAAGCTTTCTTT CASSRGGMNTEAFF
NA TRBJ1-6 TRBV27 NA TGTGCCAGCAGTTTATCCAGAAGCTCCTATAATTCACCCCTCCACTTT CASSLSRSSYNSPLHF